Sequencing of this T cell receptor (beta chain) was carried out in a study of Graves' ophthalmopathy and Graves' hyperthyroidism. The study excluded patients with other autoimmune diseases, uncontrolled infections, pregnancy or lactation. From RNA, the CDR3 regions of TCR beta chains were amplified and sequenced. Second-round multiplex PCR came after first-round RT-PCR with HTBI primers. Via MiXCR, TCRdb re-called the multiplex PCR reads, giving one row per CDR3 protein. This sample has about 620,000 distinct CDR3 sequences, with 22% found just once. Comment on this clonotype: Its antigen is undetermined.

Study observations and caveats: Blood also contained most of the expanded thyroid clonotypes above 0.001 frequency.

CDR3 length equals 15 residues. Trimming pared 3 bases from V and 1 base from J, leaving 14 bases between. From germline, CDR1 is SGHRS and CDR2 YFSETQ. This clonotype originated in a woman aged 18-29 years with stable Graves' hyperthyroidism. Some clones in this sample may be carry-over from other donors' samples. The sequenced sample consisted of peripheral blood. The rearrangement joins TRBV5-1 to TRBJ2-7; the D gene is possibly TRBD1 (5 bases). In DNA form, the CDR3 reads TGCGCCAGCAGCTCCAGTGCGACAGAATCCTACGAGCAGTACTTC. This translates into CASSSSATESYEQYF.